These 26 T cell receptor beta chains originate from one sample sequenced in a study of human T cells and chemical hapten exposure. The sample's time point: pre-sensitization, week 0. As for treatment: therapeutic diphenylcyclopropenone sensitization with weekly scalp DPC. TCRdb re-analysed the RACE reads in MiXCR, keeping a single row per CDR3 protein. Here the sample spans tens of thousands of distinct CDR3 sequences, over 10% being singletons. Sequenced material: whole blood, taken in connection with sensitization to the hapten diphenylcyclopropenone (DPC). The receptors derive from a woman under 40 with alopecia areata. Some clones in this sample may be carry-over from other donors' samples.

This clonotype was observed a few times. This chain uses TRBV7-9 with TRBJ2-1; 9 positions match TRBD2. Germline V CDR1 and CDR2: SEHNR, FQNEAQ (reference sequence). The CDR3 has 15 amino acids. V dropped 5 bases and J dropped 9; count of bases not matched to a gene: 11. The CDR3 coding sequence is TGTGCCAGCAGCAGCTCGGGACTAGCCTTGTTTGAGCAGTTCTTC. Amino acid sequence: CASSSSGLALFEQFF.

This clonotype showed up many times. The chain carries TRBV20-1 and TRBJ2-1; TRBD2 aligns across 13 bases. V lost 8 bases and J lost 6; bases outside the gene matches: 4. The CDR3 has 13 amino acids. Germline loops: CDR1 DFQATT, CDR2 SNEGSKA (reference sequence). CDR3 region: CSPGLAGINEQFF. As DNA, the CDR3 is TGCAGTCCGGGACTAGCGGGGATCAATGAGCAGTTCTTC.

This clonotype has ten or more counts. V usage is TRBV27 and J usage is TRBJ2-1; unclear D gene. The CDR3 has 13 residues. The V gene's germline CDR1 is MNHEY and CDR2 SMNVEV (reference sequence). The ends were cut back, 5 bases at V and 6 bases at J, with 11 bases in the middle. The CDR3 reads CASSAGTANEQFF. The CDR3 coding sequence is TGTGCCAGCAGTGCCGGAACCGCCAATGAGCAGTTCTTC.

This clonotype was counted many times. V is TRBV7-3 and J is TRBJ2-7, with 9 bases aligning to TRBD2. V shed 2 bases, J shed 4 bases, and the junction held 6 bases outside the gene matches. There are 15 residues in the CDR3. CDR1 SGHTA and CDR2 FQGTGA come from the germline V gene. The CDR3 sequence: CASSLSASGIYEQYF. CDR3 coding DNA: TGTGCCAGCAGCTTATCCGCTAGCGGGATATACGAGCAGTACTTC. Filled out from reference TRBV7-3 and TRBJ2-7, the complete variable domain reads GAGVSQTPSNKVTEKGKYVELRCDPISGHTALYWYRQSLGQGPEFLIYFQGTGAADDSGLPNDRFFAVRPEGSVSTLKIQRTERGDSAVYLCASSLSASGIYEQYFGPGTRLTVT.

This chain connects TRBV13 to TRBJ2-7; 9 bases are a match to TRBD1. The V and J ends lost 5 bases and 6 bases, in that order; junction bases with no gene match: 5. The CDR3 totals 13 residues. Germline CDR1 PRHDT, CDR2 FYEKMQ (reference sequence). CDR3 region: CASSPGQGFEQYF. The CDR3 nucleotides are TGTGCCAGCAGCCCGGGACAGGGATTCGAGCAGTACTTC.

This rearrangement joins TRBV20-1 to TRBJ2-1; 9 nucleotides line up with TRBD2. CDR3 length: 13 amino acids. V shed 6 bases, J shed 4 bases, and the junction held 4 bases outside the gene matches. Germline V gene data show CDR1 as DFQATT and CDR2 as SNEGSKA (reference sequence). The CDR3 DNA is TGCAGTGCCGCGGGAGGGTCATACAATGAGCAGTTCTTC. Protein sequence: CSAAGGSYNEQFF.

This clonotype came up a few times. The chain couples TRBV12-3 or TRBV12-4 to TRBJ2-3, with TRBD1 as a possible D gene (6 bases). The CDR3 runs to 15 residues. Trimming took off 3 bases at V and 0 bases at J, with 10 bases between the two ends. CDR3 DNA: TGTGCCAGCAGTTTGGGGACATCGAGCACAGATACGCAGTATTTT. Amino acid sequence: CASSLGTSSTDTQYF.

This chain links TRBV7-3 with TRBJ2-1; 8 bases line up with TRBD2. The V and J ends lost 5 bases and 2 bases, in that order; junction bases with no gene match: 5. The CDR3 has 15 amino acids. CDR1 and CDR2 from the germline V gene are SGHTA and FQGTGA. CDR3 residues: CASSRLALAYNEQFF. The CDR3 DNA is TGTGCCAGCAGCCGACTAGCGCTTGCCTACAATGAGCAGTTCTTC.

V gene TRBV28 combines with J gene TRBJ1-1; D may be TRBD1 (5 bases). Germline CDR1 reads MDHEN; CDR2 reads SYDVKM. This CDR3 has 14 residues. The V end lost 5 bases, the J end lost 3 bases, and 13 bases lay between the germline ends. The CDR3 DNA sequence: TGTGCCAGCAGTAGCGCTGGGGCGTACACTGAAGCTTTCTTT. Translating gives CASSSAGAYTEAFF.

Many counts were recorded for this clonotype. This chain links TRBV27 with TRBJ1-1, with 8 bases lining up with TRBD1. The J segment lost 1 base and the V segment lost 4 bases, leaving 8 bases of the junction unmatched. The germline CDR1 and CDR2 sequences are MNHEY and SMNVEV (reference sequence). The CDR3 has 16 residues. The CDR3 sequence: CASSSSGQVPNTEAFF. DNA of the CDR3: TGTGCCAGCAGTTCATCGGGACAGGTCCCGAACACTGAAGCTTTCTTT.

This clonotype was seen many times. The rearrangement links TRBV29-1 to TRBJ1-5; D is unresolved. Germline assignment: CDR1 SQVTM and CDR2 ANQGSEA. The CDR3 contains 12 residues. The V end was cut by 4 bases, the J end by 2 bases, with 6 bases between. The CDR3 DNA reads TGCAGCGTTGTTGATGGCAATCAGCCCCAGCATTTT. Its translation is CSVVDGNQPQHF.

This clonotype has ten or more counts. V gene TRBV6-2 or TRBV6-3 combines with J gene TRBJ2-1; 13 nucleotides match TRBD2. The CDR3 has 19 amino acids. The V gene end was trimmed by 10 bases and the J gene end by 0 bases; junction bases not matched to a gene: 15. Germline CDR1 is MNHEY and CDR2 is SVGEGT. The CDR3 protein is CAIPNGLAGAVGSYNEQFF. The CDR3 DNA follows: TGTGCCATCCCAAACGGACTAGCGGGAGCAGTCGGCTCCTACAATGAGCAGTTCTTC.

V gene TRBV9 combines with J gene TRBJ1-2, with D possibly being TRBD1 (5 bases). Germline CDR1 SGDLS, CDR2 YYNGEE. V shed 1 base and J shed 6 bases, with 16 bases lying between them. CDR3 length: 15 amino acids. CDR3 amino acids: CASSVSWDPKHGYTF. CDR3 DNA: TGTGCCAGCAGCGTAAGTTGGGACCCCAAGCATGGCTACACCTTC.

This clonotype has a count of ten or more. This chain uses TRBV29-1 with TRBJ2-1, with D maybe TRBD1 (5 bases). CDR3 size: 9 residues. V shed 5 bases and J shed 16 bases, with 12 bases lying between them. The germline V gene has CDR1 SQVTM and CDR2 ANQGSEA. CDR3 residues: CSVPEGVFF. CDR3 in DNA: TGCAGCGTTCCCGAAGGGGTATTCTTC.

This clonotype was observed a few times. The DNA for the CDR3 is TGTGCCAGCAGCTTAGTACTAGCGGGGTCAGATACGCAGTATTTT. This encodes CASSLVLAGSDTQYF. This chain links TRBV7-9 with TRBJ2-3; 10 bases fit TRBD2. V lost 1 base to trimming and J lost 4 bases; unmatched junction nucleotides: 2. Germline loops: CDR1 SEHNR, CDR2 FQNEAQ (reference sequence). The CDR3 sequence is 15 residues long.

V is TRBV6-2 or TRBV6-3 and J is TRBJ2-4, with D possibly TRBD2 on 5 matching bases. CDR1 MNHEY and CDR2 SVGEGT come from the germline V gene. The CDR3 length is 16 residues. Trimming took 7 bases from V and 0 from J, leaving 16 bases between them. The CDR3 DNA is TGTGCCAGCACCCCAACTGGCGGACTAGCCAAAAACATTCAGTACTTC. It specifies CASTPTGGLAKNIQYF.

The V gene is TRBV15, the J gene TRBJ2-3, with D possibly matching TRBD1 (5 bases). This CDR3 contains 15 residues. V gave up 0 bases and J gave up 2 bases, with 9 bases separating them. Germline CDR1 and CDR2: LNHNV and YYDKDF (reference sequence). The CDR3 here is CATSREGRDTDTQYF. CDR3 nucleotides: TGTGCCACCAGCAGAGAGGGCAGGGACACAGATACGCAGTATTTT.

The V gene is TRBV18, the J gene TRBJ1-4; D is ambiguous. V lost 5 bases and J 3 bases, leaving 16 bases between the germline ends. Germline assignment: CDR1 KGHSH and CDR2 LQKENI. CDR3 length equals 16 residues. The CDR3 sequence is CASSSIDTAANEKLFF. The CDR3 nucleotides are TGTGCCAGCTCAAGCATCGACACAGCAGCTAATGAAAAACTGTTTTTT.

This clonotype has more than one count but fewer than ten. The chain links TRBV7-9 to TRBJ2-5, with 8 bases aligning to TRBD2. The CDR3 contains 15 residues. With 5 bases clipped from V and 5 bases from J, the junction kept 10 bases outside the gene matches. In germline, CDR1 is SEHNR, CDR2 FQNEAQ (reference sequence). CDR3 coding DNA: TGTGCCAGCAGCACCAGCGGGAGAGGGTCGGAGACCCAGTACTTC. Its protein is CASSTSGRGSETQYF. The full variable domain, in which reference TRBV7-9 and TRBJ2-5 provide the parts outside the CDR3, is DTGVSQNPRHKITKRGQNVTFRCDPISEHNRLYWYRQTLGQGPEFLTYFQNEAQLEKSRLLSDRFSAERPKGSFSTLEIQRTEQGDSAMYLCASSTSGRGSETQYFGPGTRLLVL.

By share, this clonotype counts as medium-sized (0.01 to 0.1%). The genes are TRBV2 and TRBJ2-2, with 7 positions matching TRBD2. After removal of 5 bases from V and 5 bases from J, the junction contained 8 bases not matched to a gene. The germline V gene encodes CDR1 SNHLY and CDR2 FYNNEI. This CDR3 has 15 residues. In nucleotides, the CDR3 is TGTGCCAGCAGTTATACTAGCGTGGGGACCGGGGAGCTGTTTTTT. This encodes CASSYTSVGTGELFF.

A note on this clonotype: A much larger clone differs from this one at a single base, so this may be a read error. This rearrangement joins TRBV2 to TRBJ2-1; the match to TRBD1 covers 7 bases. The CDR3 is 14 residues long. Germline lookup yields CDR1 SNHLY and CDR2 FYNNEI. As DNA, the CDR3 is TGTACCGTACCTCCGGGACAGAAATACAATGAGCAGTTCTTC. Its protein is CTVPPGQKYNEQFF.

There are many counts of this clonotype. The gene calls are TRBV11-2 and TRBJ2-7, with 9 bases fitting TRBD2. In germline, CDR1 is SGHAT, CDR2 FQNNGV. This CDR3 is 13 amino acids long. Trimming removed 0 bases from V and 9 bases from J; junction bases left unmatched: 3. In DNA, the CDR3 is TGTGCCAGCAGCTTAGAGGCGGGAGGGCGGCAGTACTTC. Protein: CASSLEAGGRQYF.

This rearrangement joins TRBV3-1 to TRBJ2-2; 7 bases agree with TRBD2. This CDR3 region has 15 residues. The trim removed 2 bases at V and 2 bases at J, leaving 2 bases unmatched. Per the germline V gene, CDR1 is LGHDT and CDR2 is YNNKEL (reference sequence). CDR3 sequence (DNA): TGTGCCAGCAGCCAATTGGGACTAAACACCGGGGAGCTGTTTTTT. Its translation is CASSQLGLNTGELFF. Filled out from reference TRBV3-1 and TRBJ2-2, the complete variable domain reads DTAVSQTPKYLVTQMGNDKSIKCEQNLGHDTMYWYKQDSKKFLKIMFSYNNKELIINETVPNRFSPKSPDKAHLNLHINSLELGDSAVYFCASSQLGLNTGELFFGEGSRLTVL.

This clonotype has more than one count but fewer than ten. The rearrangement joins TRBV6-6 to TRBJ1-4; 9 nucleotides agree with TRBD1. V lost 6 bases and J lost 6; bases outside the gene matches: 2. Germline CDR1 and CDR2: MNHNY and SVGAGI (reference sequence). The CDR3 runs to 13 residues. The CDR3 protein is CASSRDRDEKLFF. In DNA, the CDR3 is TGTGCCAGCAGCCGGGACAGGGATGAAAAACTGTTTTTT.

V and J are TRBV5-1 and TRBJ1-5; no clear D. The CDR3 runs to 15 residues. The V end lost 2 bases, the J end lost 6 bases, and 15 bases lay between the germline ends. From germline, CDR1 is SGHRS and CDR2 YFSETQ. The CDR3 here is CASSLSGESIQPQHF. The CDR3 coding sequence is TGCGCCAGCAGCTTATCCGGGGAATCGATTCAGCCCCAGCATTTT.

This chain connects TRBV5-4 to TRBJ2-3; D unresolved. The CDR3 has 13 residues. V was shortened by 4 bases and J by 2 bases, with 8 bases between the two germline ends. CDR1 and CDR2 from the germline V gene are SGHNT and YYREEE (reference sequence). CDR3 sequence (DNA): TGTGCCAGCAGCCACCGAAACACAGATACGCAGTATTTT. Amino acid sequence: CASSHRNTDTQYF.